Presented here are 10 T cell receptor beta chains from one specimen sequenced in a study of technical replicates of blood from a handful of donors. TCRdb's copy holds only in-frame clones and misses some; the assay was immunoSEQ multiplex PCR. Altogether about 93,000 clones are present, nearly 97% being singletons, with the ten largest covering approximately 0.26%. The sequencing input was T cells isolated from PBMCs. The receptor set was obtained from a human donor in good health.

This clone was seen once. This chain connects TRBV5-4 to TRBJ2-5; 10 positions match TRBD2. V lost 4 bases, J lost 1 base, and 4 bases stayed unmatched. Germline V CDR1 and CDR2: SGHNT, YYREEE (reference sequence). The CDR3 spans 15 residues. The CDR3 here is CASSGRLAGQETQYF. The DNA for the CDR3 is TGTGCCAGCAGCGGGAGACTAGCGGGCCAAGAGACCCAGTACTTC.

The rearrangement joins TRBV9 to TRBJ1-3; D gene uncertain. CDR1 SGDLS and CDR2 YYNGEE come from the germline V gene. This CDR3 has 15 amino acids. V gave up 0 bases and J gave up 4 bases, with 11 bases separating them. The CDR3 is CASSVDNTSGNTIYF. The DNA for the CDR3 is TGTGCCAGCAGCGTAGATAATACATCAGGAAACACCATATATTTT.

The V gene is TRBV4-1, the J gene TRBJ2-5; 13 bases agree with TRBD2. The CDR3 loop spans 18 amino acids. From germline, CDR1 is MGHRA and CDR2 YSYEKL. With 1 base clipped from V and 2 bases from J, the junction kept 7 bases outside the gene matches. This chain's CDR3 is CASSQVEGLAGSQETQYF. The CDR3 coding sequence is TGCGCCAGCAGCCAAGTGGAGGGACTAGCGGGATCTCAAGAGACCCAGTACTTC.

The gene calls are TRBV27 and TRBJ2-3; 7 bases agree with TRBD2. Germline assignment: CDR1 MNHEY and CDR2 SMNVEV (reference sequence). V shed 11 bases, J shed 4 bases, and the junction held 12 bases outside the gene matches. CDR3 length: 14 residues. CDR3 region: CAAAGLGGPDTQYF. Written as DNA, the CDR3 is TGTGCCGCAGCGGGATTGGGCGGCCCAGATACGCAGTATTTT.

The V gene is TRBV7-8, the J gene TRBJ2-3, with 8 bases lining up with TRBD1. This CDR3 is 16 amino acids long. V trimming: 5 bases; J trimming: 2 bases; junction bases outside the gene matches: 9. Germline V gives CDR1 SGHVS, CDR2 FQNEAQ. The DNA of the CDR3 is TGTGCCAGCAGCGACGGGACAGGCCTTACCACAGATACGCAGTATTTT. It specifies CASSDGTGLTTDTQYF.

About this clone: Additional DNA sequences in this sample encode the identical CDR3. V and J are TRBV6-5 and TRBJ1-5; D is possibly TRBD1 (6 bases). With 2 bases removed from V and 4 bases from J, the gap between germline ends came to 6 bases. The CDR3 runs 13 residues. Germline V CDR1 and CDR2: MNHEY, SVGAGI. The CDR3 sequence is CASSYRGNQPQHF. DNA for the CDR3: TGTGCCAGCAGTTACAGGGGGAATCAGCCCCAGCATTTT.

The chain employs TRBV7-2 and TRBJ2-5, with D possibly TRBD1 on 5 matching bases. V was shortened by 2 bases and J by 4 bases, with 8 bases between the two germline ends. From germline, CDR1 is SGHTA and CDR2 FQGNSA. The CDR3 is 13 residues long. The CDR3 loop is CASSLFGAETQYF. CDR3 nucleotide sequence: TGTGCCAGCAGCTTATTTGGGGCAGAGACCCAGTACTTC. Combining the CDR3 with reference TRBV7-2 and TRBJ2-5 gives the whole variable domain GAGVSQSPSNKVTEKGKDVELRCDPISGHTALYWYRQSLGQGLEFLIYFQGNSAPDKSGLPSDRFSAERTGGSVSTLTIQRTQQEDSAVYLCASSLFGAETQYFGPGTRLLVL.

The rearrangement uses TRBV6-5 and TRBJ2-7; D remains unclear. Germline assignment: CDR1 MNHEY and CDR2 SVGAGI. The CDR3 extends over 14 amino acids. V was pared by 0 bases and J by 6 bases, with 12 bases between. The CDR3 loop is CASSYSFDLLEQYF. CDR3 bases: TGTGCCAGCAGTTACTCGTTCGATTTACTCGAGCAGTACTTC.

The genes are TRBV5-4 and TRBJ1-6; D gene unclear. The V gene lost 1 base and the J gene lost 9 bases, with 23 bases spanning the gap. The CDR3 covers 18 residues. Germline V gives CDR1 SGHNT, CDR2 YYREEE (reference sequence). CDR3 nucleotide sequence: TGTGCCAGCAGCTTGTTAAGTAGCGCGCGGGTGGGGATTTCACCCCTCCACTTT. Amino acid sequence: CASSLLSSARVGISPLHF.

The CDR3 nucleotides are TGTGCCAGCAGCCAATTACTAGGACAGGGTATGGACACTGAAGCTTTCTTT. This sequence encodes CASSQLLGQGMDTEAFF. The chain employs TRBV14 and TRBJ1-1; 8 bases match TRBD1. The germline V gene encodes CDR1 SGHDN and CDR2 FVKESK. Germline trimming cut 2 bases from V and 3 bases from J; bases unmatched to any gene: 11. The CDR3 is 17 amino acids.